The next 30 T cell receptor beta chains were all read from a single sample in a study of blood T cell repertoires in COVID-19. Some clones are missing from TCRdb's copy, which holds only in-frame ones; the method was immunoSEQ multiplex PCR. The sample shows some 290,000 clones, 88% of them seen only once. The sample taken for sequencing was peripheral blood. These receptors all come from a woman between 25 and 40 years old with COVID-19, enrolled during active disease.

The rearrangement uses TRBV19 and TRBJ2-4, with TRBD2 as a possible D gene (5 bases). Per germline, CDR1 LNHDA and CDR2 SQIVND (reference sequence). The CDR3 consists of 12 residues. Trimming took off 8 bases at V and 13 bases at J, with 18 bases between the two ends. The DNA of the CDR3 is TGTGCCAGTTTGTCCGGCGACTACTTACAGTACTTC. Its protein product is CASLSGDYLQYF.

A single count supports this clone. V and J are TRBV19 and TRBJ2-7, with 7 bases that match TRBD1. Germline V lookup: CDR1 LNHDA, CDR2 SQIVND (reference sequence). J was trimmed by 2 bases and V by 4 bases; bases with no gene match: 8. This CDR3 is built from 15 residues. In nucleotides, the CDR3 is TGTGCCAGTAGTACTGGGACAGCCTTCACCTACGAGCAGTACTTC. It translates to CASSTGTAFTYEQYF.

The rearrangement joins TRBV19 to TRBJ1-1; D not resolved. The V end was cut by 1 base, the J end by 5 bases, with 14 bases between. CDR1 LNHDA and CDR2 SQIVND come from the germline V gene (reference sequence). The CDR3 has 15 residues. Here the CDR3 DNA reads TGTGCCAGTAGTATAGGCCGGACTACGAGGACTGAAGCTTTCTTT. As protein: CASSIGRTTRTEAFF.

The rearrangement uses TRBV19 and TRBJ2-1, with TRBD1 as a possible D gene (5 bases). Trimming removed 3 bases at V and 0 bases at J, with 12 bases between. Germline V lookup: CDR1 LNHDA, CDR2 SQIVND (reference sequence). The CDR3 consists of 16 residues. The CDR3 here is CASSISVRVSYNEQFF. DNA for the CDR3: TGTGCCAGTAGTATCTCAGTCAGGGTCTCCTACAATGAGCAGTTCTTC. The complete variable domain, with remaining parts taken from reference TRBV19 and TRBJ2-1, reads DGGITQSPKYLFRKEGQNVTLSCEQNLNHDAMYWYRQDPGQGLRLIYYSQIVNDFQKGDIAEGYSVSREKKESFPLTVTSAQKNPTAFYLCASSISVRVSYNEQFFGPGTRLTVL.

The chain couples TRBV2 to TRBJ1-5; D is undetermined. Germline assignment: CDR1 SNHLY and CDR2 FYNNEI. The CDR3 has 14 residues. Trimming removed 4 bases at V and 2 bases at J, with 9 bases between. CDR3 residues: CASSGDGGNQPQHF. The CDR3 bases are TGTGCCAGCAGTGGAGACGGAGGCAATCAGCCCCAGCATTTT.

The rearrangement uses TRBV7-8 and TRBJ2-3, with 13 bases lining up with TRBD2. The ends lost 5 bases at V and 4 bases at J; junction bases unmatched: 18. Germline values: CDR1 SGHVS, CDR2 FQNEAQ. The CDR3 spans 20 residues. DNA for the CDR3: TGTGCCAGCAGCCCCCGACTAGCGGGAGGCTCAGTGCAAAATCCAGATACGCAGTATTTT. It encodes CASSPRLAGGSVQNPDTQYF.

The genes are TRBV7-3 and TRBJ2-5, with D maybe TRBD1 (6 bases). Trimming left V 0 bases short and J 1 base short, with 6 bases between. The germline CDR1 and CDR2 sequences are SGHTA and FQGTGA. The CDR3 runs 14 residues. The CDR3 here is CASSLTGGQETQYF. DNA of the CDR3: TGTGCCAGCAGCTTAACAGGGGGCCAAGAGACCCAGTACTTC.

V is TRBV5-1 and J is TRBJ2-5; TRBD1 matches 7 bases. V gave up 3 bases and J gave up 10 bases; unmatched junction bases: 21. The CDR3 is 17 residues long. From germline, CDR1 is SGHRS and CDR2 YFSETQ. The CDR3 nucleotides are TGCGCCAGCAGCTCCGCTGGATTTCGGGACAGCGCCGGGGACCAGTACTTC. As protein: CASSSAGFRDSAGDQYF. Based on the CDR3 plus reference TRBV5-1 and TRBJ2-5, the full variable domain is KAGVTQTPRYLIKTRGQQVTLSCSPISGHRSVSWYQQTPGQGLQFLFEYFSETQRNKGNFPGRFSGRQFSNSRSEMNVSTLELGDSALYLCASSSAGFRDSAGDQYFGPGTRLLVL.

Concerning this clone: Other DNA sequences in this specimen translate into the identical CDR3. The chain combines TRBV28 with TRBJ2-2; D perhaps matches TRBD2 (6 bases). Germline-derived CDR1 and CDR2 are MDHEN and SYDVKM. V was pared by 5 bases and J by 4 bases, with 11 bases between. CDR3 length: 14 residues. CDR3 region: CASSPGGPTGELFF. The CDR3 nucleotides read TGTGCCAGCAGTCCCGGGGGACCCACCGGGGAGCTGTTTTTT.

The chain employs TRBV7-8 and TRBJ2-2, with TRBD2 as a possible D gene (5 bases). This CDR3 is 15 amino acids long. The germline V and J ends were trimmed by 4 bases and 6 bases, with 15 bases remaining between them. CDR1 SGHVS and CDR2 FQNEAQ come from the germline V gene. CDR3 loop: CASSSSPVFAGELFF. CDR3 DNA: TGTGCCAGCAGCTCTAGCCCGGTTTTCGCCGGGGAGCTGTTTTTT.

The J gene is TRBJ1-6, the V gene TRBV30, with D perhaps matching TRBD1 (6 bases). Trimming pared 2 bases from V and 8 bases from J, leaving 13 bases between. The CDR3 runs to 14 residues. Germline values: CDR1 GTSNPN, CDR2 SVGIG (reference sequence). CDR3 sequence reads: CAWSIQGGHSPLHF. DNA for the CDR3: TGTGCCTGGAGTATCCAAGGGGGACATTCACCCCTCCACTTT.

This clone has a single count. CDR3 sequence (DNA): TGCAGCGTCTTCCTCCGGGACAGGGGAGATTGGATGAACACTGAAGCTTTCTTT. Amino acids: CSVFLRDRGDWMNTEAFF. The chain recombines TRBV29-1 with TRBJ1-1; 10 bases agree with TRBD1. This CDR3 is built from 18 residues. V gave up 6 bases and J gave up 0 bases; unmatched junction bases: 16. Germline V gene lookup returns CDR1 SQVTM and CDR2 ANQGSEA.

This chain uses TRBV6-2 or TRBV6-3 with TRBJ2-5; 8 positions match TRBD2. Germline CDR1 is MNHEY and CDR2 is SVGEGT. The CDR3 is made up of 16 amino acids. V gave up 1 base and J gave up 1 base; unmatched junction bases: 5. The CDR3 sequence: CASSYLPAGAQETQYF. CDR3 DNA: TGTGCCAGCAGTTACTTACCAGCGGGGGCCCAAGAGACCCAGTACTTC.

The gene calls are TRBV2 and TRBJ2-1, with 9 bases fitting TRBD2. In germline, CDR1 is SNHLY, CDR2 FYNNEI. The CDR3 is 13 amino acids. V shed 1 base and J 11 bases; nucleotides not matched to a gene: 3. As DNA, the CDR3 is TGTGCCAGCAGTGAAGACCTAGCGGGGAAGCAGTTCTTC. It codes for CASSEDLAGKQFF.

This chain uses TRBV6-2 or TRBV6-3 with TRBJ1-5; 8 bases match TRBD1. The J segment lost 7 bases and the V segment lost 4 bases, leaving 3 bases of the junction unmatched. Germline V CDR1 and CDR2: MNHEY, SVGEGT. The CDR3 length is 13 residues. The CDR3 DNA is TGTGCCAGCAGTTTGACAGGGGCCCAGCCCCAGCATTTT. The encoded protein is CASSLTGAQPQHF.

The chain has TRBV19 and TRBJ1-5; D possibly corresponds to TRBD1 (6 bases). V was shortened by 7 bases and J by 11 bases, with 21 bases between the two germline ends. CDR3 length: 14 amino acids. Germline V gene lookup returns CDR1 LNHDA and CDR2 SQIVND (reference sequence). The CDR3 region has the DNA TGTGCCAGTACTCCCGACAGGATCCAACCTACCCAGCATTTT. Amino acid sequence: CASTPDRIQPTQHF. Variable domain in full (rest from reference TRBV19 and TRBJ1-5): DGGITQSPKYLFRKEGQNVTLSCEQNLNHDAMYWYRQDPGQGLRLIYYSQIVNDFQKGDIAEGYSVSREKKESFPLTVTSAQKNPTAFYLCASTPDRIQPTQHFGDGTRLSIL.

DNA of the CDR3: TGTGCCAGCAGCCAAGGCCCCGACAGAAGCAATAATTCACCCCTCCACTTT. This gives the protein CASSQGPDRSNNSPLHF. The V call is TRBV3-1 (or the pseudogene TRBV3-2), the J call TRBJ1-6; perhaps TRBD1 as D (5 bases). This CDR3 has 17 residues. Germline assignment: CDR1 LGHDT and CDR2 YNNKEL (reference sequence). Between the trimmed V and J ends, which lost 1 base and 5 bases, there was a span of 15 bases.

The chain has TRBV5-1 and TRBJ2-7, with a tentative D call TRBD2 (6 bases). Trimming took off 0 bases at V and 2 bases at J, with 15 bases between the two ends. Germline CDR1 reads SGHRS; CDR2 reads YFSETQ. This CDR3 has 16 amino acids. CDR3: CASSLDPGDLTYEQYF. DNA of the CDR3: TGCGCCAGCAGCTTGGATCCGGGGGACCTAACCTACGAGCAGTACTTC.

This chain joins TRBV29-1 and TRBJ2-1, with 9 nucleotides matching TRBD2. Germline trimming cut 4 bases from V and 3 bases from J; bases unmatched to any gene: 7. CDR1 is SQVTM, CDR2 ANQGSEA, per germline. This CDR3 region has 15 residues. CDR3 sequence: CSVGLAGVFYNEQFF. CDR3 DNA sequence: TGCAGCGTTGGGTTAGCGGGAGTATTCTACAATGAGCAGTTCTTC.

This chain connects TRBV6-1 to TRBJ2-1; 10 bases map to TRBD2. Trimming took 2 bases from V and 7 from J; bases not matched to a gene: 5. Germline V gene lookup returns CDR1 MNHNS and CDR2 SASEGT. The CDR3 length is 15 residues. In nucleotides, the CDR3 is TGTGCCAGCAGTGAATGGGCTAGCGGGAGAAATGAGCAGTTCTTC. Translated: CASSEWASGRNEQFF.

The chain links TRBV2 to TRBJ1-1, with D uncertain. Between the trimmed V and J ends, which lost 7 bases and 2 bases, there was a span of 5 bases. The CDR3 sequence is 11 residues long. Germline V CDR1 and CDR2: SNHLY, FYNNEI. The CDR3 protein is CASKLNTEAFF. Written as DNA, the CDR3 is TGTGCCAGCAAGCTAAACACTGAAGCTTTCTTT. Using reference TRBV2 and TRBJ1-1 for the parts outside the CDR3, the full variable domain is EPEVTQTPSHQVTQMGQEVILRCVPISNHLYFYWYRQILGQKVEFLVSFYNNEISEKSEIFDDQFSVERPDGSNFTLKIRSTKLEDSAMYFCASKLNTEAFFGQGTRLTVV.

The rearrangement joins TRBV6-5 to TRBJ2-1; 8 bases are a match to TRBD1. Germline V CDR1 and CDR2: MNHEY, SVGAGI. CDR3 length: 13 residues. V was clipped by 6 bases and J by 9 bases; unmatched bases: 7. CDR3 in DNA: TGTGCCAGCAGCCGGGACAGGTACTTTGAGCAGTTCTTC. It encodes CASSRDRYFEQFF.

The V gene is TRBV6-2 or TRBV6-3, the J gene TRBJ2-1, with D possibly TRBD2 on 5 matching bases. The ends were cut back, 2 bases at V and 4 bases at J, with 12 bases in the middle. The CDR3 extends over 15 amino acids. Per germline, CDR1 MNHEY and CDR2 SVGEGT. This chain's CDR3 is CASSYVGSIYNEQFF. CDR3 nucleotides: TGTGCCAGCAGTTACGTGGGGAGTATATACAATGAGCAGTTCTTC.

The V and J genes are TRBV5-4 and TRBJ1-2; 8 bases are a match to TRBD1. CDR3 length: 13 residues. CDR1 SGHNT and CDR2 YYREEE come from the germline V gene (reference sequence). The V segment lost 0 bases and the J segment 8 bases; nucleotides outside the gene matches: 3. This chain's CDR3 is CASSLAGGQGYTF. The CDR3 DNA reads TGTGCCAGCAGCTTGGCAGGGGGCCAGGGCTACACCTTC.

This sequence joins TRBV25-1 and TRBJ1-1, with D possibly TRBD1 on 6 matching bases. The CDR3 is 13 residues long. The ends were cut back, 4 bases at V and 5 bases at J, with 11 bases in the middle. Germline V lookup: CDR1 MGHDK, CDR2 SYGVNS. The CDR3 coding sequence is TGTGCCAGCAGTGTGGGAGGGGGGACTGAAGCTTTCTTT. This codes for CASSVGGGTEAFF.

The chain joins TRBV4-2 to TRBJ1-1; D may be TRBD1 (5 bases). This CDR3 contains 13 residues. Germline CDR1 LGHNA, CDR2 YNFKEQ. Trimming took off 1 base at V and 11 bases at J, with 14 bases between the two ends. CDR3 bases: TGTGCCAGCAGCCAAGGGGACTCCACGGCGGCTTTCTTT. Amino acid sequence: CASSQGDSTAAFF.

DNA of the CDR3: TGTGCCAGCAGCTCTCGCGGGAGTCAGACCGGGGAGCTGTTTTTT. This sequence encodes CASSSRGSQTGELFF. The V call is TRBV11-3, the J call TRBJ2-2; 7 bases match TRBD2. The V gene's germline CDR1 is SGHNT and CDR2 YENEEA. The CDR3 loop spans 15 amino acids. V lost 4 bases, J lost 5 bases, and 7 bases stayed unmatched.

In DNA, the CDR3 is TGTGCCAGCAGTGAAGCGTTCCGGGGGACGGGACTAGCGGGAGTTTCTGTCTACGAGCAGTACTTC. This translates into CASSEAFRGTGLAGVSVYEQYF. V usage is TRBV2 and J usage is TRBJ2-7; 14 bases are shared with TRBD2. There are 22 residues in the CDR3. The germline gives CDR1 SNHLY, CDR2 FYNNEI. The ends lost 0 bases at V and 3 bases at J; junction bases unmatched: 19.

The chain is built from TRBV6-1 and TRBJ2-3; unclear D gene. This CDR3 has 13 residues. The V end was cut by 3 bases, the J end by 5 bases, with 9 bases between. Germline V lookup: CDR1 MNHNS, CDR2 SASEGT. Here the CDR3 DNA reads TGTGCCAGCAGTGACCGGGTTGTAGATACGCAGTATTTT. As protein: CASSDRVVDTQYF.

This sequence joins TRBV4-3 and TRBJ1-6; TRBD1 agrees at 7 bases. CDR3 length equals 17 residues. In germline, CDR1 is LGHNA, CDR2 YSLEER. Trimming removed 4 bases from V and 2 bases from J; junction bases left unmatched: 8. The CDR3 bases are TGCGCCAGCAGCCCCCATCATGACAGGGCCTATAATTCACCCCTCCACTTT. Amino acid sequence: CASSPHHDRAYNSPLHF.